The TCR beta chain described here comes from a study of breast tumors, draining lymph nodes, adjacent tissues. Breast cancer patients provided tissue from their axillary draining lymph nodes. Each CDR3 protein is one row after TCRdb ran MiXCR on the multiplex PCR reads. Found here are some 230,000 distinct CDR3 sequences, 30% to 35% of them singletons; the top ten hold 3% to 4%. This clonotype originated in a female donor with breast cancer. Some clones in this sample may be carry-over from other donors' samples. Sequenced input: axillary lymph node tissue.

CDR3 in DNA: TGTGCCAGCAGCCCCCATCCTAGCGGCCGGAACAATGAGCAGTTCTTC. Amino acid sequence: CASSPHPSGRNNEQFF. This chain links TRBV9 with TRBJ2-1; 7 bases fit TRBD2. This CDR3 is 16 amino acids long. Germline V CDR1 and CDR2: SGDLS, YYNGEE. V trimming: 4 bases; J trimming: 5 bases; junction bases outside the gene matches: 12. Based on the CDR3 plus reference TRBV9 and TRBJ2-1, the full variable domain is DSGVTQTPKHLITATGQRVTLRCSPRSGDLSVYWYQQSLDQGLQFLIQYYNGEERAKGNILERFSAQQFPDLHSELNLSSLELGDSALYFCASSPHPSGRNNEQFFGPGTRLTVL.